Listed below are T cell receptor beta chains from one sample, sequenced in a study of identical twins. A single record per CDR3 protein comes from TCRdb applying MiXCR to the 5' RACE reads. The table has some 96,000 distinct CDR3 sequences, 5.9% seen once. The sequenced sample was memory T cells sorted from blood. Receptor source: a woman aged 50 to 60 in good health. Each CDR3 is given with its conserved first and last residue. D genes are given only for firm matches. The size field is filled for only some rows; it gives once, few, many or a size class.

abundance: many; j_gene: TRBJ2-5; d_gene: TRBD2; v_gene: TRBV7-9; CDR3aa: CASSPPPVAGDLKKTQYF; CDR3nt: TGTGCCAGCAGCCCCCCCCCCGTAGCGGGAGACCTAAAAAAGACCCAGTACTTC
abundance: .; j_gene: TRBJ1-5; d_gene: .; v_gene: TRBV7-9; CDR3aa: CASSLSTENQPQHF; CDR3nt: TGTGCCAGCAGCTTAAGTACGGAGAATCAGCCCCAGCATTTT
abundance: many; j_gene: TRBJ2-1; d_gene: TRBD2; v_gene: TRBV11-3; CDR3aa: CASIGGPSGSRHNEQFF; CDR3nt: TGTGCCAGCATTGGAGGGCCTAGCGGGAGTCGCCACAATGAGCAGTTCTTC
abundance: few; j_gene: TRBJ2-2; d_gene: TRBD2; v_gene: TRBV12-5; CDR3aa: CASGLVAGANTGELFF; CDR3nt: TGTGCTAGTGGCTTGGTGGCGGGGGCGAACACCGGGGAGCTGTTTTTT
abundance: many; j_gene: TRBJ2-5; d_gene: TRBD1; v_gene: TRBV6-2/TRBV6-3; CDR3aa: CASSSGQGRSDQETQYF; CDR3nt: TGTGCCAGCAGCTCCGGACAGGGAAGATCGGACCAAGAGACCCAGTACTTC
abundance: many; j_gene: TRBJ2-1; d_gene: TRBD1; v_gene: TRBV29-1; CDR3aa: CSALFRQGPLNNEQFF; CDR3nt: TGCAGCGCTTTATTTCGACAGGGGCCGCTCAACAATGAGCAGTTCTTC
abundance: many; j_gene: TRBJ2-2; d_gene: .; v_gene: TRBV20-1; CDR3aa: CSAADTWGTGELFF; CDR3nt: TGCAGTGCGGCGGACACCTGGGGCACCGGGGAGCTGTTTTTT
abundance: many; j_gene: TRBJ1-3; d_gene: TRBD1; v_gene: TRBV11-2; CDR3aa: CASSLTGSLSGNTIYF; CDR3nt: TGTGCCAGCAGCTTGACAGGGTCCCTTTCTGGAAACACCATATATTTT
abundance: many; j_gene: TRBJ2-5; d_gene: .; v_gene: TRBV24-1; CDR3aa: CATSDLEGGGETQYF; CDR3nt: TGTGCCACCAGTGATTTGGAGGGAGGGGGGGAGACCCAGTACTTC
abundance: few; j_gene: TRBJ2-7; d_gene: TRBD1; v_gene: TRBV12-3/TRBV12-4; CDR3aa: CASRKDRGAPSGEQYF; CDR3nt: TGTGCCAGCAGGAAGGACAGGGGCGCCCCTTCGGGAGAGCAGTACTTC
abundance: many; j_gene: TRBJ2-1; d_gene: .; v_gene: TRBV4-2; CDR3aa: CASSQDPGNERPQFF; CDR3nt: TGTGCCAGCAGCCAAGATCCCGGTAACGAAAGGCCCCAGTTCTTC
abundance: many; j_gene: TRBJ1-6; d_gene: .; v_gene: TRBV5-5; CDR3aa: CASSSVTYSPLHF; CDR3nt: TGTGCCAGCAGCTCGGTCACTTATTCACCCCTCCACTTT
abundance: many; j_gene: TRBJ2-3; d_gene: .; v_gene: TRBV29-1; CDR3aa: CSVYGRTDTQYF; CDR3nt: TGCAGCGTTTATGGCCGCACAGATACGCAGTATTTT
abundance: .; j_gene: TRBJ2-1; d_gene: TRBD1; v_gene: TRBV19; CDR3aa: CATNTGQGFSNEQFF; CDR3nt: TGTGCCACCAACACGGGACAGGGCTTTTCCAATGAGCAGTTCTTC
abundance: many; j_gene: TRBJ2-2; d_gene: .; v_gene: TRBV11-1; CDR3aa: CASSFQLASTGELFF; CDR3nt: TGTGCCAGCAGCTTTCAACTAGCATCGACCGGGGAGCTGTTTTTT
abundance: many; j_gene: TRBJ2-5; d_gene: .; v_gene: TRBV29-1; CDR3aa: CSVAGRGETQYF; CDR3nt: TGCAGCGTTGCGGGACGGGGAGAGACCCAGTACTTC
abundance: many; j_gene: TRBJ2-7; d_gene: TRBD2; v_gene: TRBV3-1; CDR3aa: CASSQLAGGYEQYF; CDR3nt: TGTGCCAGCAGCCAATTAGCGGGAGGCTACGAGCAGTACTTC
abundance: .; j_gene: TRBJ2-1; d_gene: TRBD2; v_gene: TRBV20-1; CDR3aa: CSARDPSGVNLRFF; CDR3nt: TGCAGTGCTAGAGATCCTAGCGGGGTAAATCTACGGTTCTTC
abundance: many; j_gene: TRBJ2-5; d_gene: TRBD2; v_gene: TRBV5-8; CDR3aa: CASSLEREGEETQYF; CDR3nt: TGTGCCAGCAGCTTGGAACGGGAGGGAGAAGAGACCCAGTACTTC
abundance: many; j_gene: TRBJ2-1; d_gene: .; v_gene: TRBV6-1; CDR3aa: CASRGIASNEQFF; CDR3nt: TGTGCCAGCAGAGGAATAGCTTCGAATGAGCAGTTCTTC
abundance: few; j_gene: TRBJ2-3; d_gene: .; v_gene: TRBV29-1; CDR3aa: CSVRQTDTQYF; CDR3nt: TGCAGCGTTAGGCAGACAGATACGCAGTATTTT
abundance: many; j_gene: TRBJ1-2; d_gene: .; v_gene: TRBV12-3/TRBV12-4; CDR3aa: CASSHDNPGLSGYTF; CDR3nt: TGTGCCAGCAGTCACGACAACCCAGGGTTAAGCGGCTACACCTTC
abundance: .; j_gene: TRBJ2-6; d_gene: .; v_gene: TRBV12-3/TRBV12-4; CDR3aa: CASKAGANVLTF; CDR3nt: TGTGCCAGTAAGGCTGGGGCCAACGTCCTGACTTTC
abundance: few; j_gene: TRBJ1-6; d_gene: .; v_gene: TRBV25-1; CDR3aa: CASSEYMADNSPLHF; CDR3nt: TGTGCCAGCAGTGAATATATGGCAGATAATTCACCCCTCCACTTT